This paragraph reports one T cell receptor (beta chain). Cohort 3 donors were reported recovered after two negative PCRs, clearance, or symptom resolution. The sample is drawn from a study of blood T cell repertoires in COVID-19. Background on the study: Samples taken during acute and convalescent COVID-19 were collected in the United States, Italy and Spain. From T cells, B-cell-depleted T cells, or PBMCs came the material, which was cDNA or gDNA.

Looked up from germline, CDR1 is SGDLS and CDR2 is YYNGEE. V was pared by 2 bases and J by 8 bases, with 5 bases of the junction left unmatched. There are 14 residues in the CDR3. Per the study methods: Reference gene primer amplification yielded estimated nucleated cell counts. Here immunoSEQ multiplex PCR was the method, and the copy in TCRdb shows in-frame clones only, minus some. That table furnishes V, J and clone size, whereas the DNA furnished D and trimming. The data contain some 320,000 clones, about 92% of them seen just once; the ten biggest clones take up 2% to 3%. This rearrangement joins TRBV9 to TRBJ2-1; 9 bases are shared with TRBD2. Sequencing was carried out using PBMCs or T cells enriched from blood (not recorded which). This receptor was taken from a man between 60 and 75 years old who had recovered from COVID-19. In DNA form, the CDR3 reads TGTGCCAGCAGCGTTAGCGGGAGTAATTATGAGCAGTTCTTC. Translated, it gives CASSVSGSNYEQFF.